This T cell receptor beta chain was captured by sequencing in a study of shared clonotypes between healthy human individuals. The CDR3 has 13 residues. Trimming took off 7 bases at V and 5 bases at J, with 14 bases between the two ends. Germline CDR1 and CDR2: SGHAT and FQNNGV. CD8 cells regarded as naive lacked CD45RO, were positively chosen for CCR7, and omitted terminally differentiated effector memory CD45RA+ cells. Sequencing used immunoSEQ multiplex PCR; TCRdb keeps in-frame clones, though not all of them. The sample includes just over 2,000,000 clones, about 95% seen only once; the top ten take 0.85% to 1.2%.

The V gene is TRBV11-2, the J gene TRBJ2-5; a weak D match, TRBD2 (6 bases). This receptor was identified in a man aged 18 to 35 in good health. The specimen sequenced was naive CD8+ T cells sorted from blood. CDR3 sequence (DNA): TGTGCCAGCACCGTGGAGGCGGGGGAGACCCAGTACTTC. Translation gives CASTVEAGETQYF.